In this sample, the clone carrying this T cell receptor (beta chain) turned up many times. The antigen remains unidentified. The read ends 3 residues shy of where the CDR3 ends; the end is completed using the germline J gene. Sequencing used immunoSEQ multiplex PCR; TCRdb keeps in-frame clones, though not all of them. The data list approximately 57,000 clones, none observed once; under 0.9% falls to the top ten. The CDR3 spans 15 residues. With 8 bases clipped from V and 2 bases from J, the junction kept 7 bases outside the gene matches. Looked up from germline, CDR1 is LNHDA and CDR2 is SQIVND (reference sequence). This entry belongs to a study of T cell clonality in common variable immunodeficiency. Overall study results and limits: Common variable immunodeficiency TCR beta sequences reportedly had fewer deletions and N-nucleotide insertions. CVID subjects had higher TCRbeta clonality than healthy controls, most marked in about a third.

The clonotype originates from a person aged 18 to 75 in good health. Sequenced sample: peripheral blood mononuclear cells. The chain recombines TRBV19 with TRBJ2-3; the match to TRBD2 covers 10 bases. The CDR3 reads CASCRLAGATDTQYF. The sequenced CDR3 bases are TGTGCCAGTTGCCGACTAGCGGGCGCCACAGATACG. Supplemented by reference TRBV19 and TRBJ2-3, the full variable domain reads DGGITQSPKYLFRKEGQNVTLSCEQNLNHDAMYWYRQDPGQGLRLIYYSQIVNDFQKGDIAEGYSVSREKKESFPLTVTSAQKNPTAFYLCASCRLAGATDTQYFGPGTRLTVL.